These 22 T cell receptor beta chains were all obtained from the same sample, sequenced in a study of early T cells in non-severe SARS-CoV-2 infection. Via MiXCR, TCRdb re-called the 5' RACE reads, giving one row per CDR3 protein. The table includes approximately 71,000 distinct CDR3 sequences, about 12% detected once. The sequencing input was whole blood. These receptors all come from an adult who was a healthcare worker with PCR-confirmed SARS-CoV-2 infection or an uninfected control (not recorded which).

This clonotype has ten or more counts. V is TRBV3-1 and J is TRBJ1-3, with TRBD1 identical over 7 bases. The trim removed 2 bases at V and 2 bases at J, leaving 0 bases unmatched. In germline, CDR1 is LGHDT, CDR2 YNNKEL (reference sequence). The CDR3 covers 14 residues. CDR3 bases: TGTGCCAGCAGCCAACAGGGGGCTGGAAACACCATATATTTT. It codes for CASSQQGAGNTIYF.

This clonotype was seen a few times. The chain combines TRBV9 with TRBJ1-4; the D gene is possibly TRBD1 (6 bases). In germline, CDR1 is SGDLS, CDR2 YYNGEE. The CDR3 runs to 15 residues. The ends were cut back, 2 bases at V and 8 bases at J, with 16 bases in the middle. This chain's CDR3 is CASSVGAGIYEKLFF. As DNA, the CDR3 is TGTGCCAGCAGCGTGGGGGCAGGGATCTACGAAAAACTGTTTTTT.

This clonotype was found a few times. The rearrangement joins TRBV29-1 to TRBJ2-7; D may correspond to TRBD1 or TRBD2 (5 bases each). CDR3 length equals 15 residues. The germline V gene encodes CDR1 SQVTM and CDR2 ANQGSEA. V gave up 6 bases and J gave up 0 bases, with 18 bases separating them. The CDR3 loop is CSVISTTGSSYEQYF. CDR3 DNA: TGCAGCGTCATCTCGACTACAGGCAGCTCCTACGAGCAGTACTTC.

This clonotype was counted a few times. The rearrangement links TRBV2 to TRBJ1-4; tentatively, D is TRBD1 (5 bases). The CDR3 is 15 amino acids. CDR1 and CDR2 (germline): SNHLY, FYNNEI. The germline V and J ends were trimmed by 8 bases and 1 base, with 14 bases remaining between them. In nucleotides, the CDR3 is TGTGCCAGCTCTCTACAGGCGGAAACTAATGAAAAACTGTTTTTT. Residues: CASSLQAETNEKLFF.

The V and J genes are TRBV7-9 and TRBJ2-2, with 7 bases identical to TRBD1. This CDR3 region has 20 residues. Germline V lookup: CDR1 SEHNR, CDR2 FQNEAQ (reference sequence). Trimming cost V 5 bases and J 4 bases; bases outside gene matches: 22. The CDR3 sequence is CASSLLPGQFSPAGTGELFF. CDR3 nucleotides: TGTGCCAGCAGCCTTCTACCGGGACAGTTTTCCCCTGCGGGCACCGGGGAGCTGTTTTTT.

This clonotype was seen a handful of times. The rearrangement joins TRBV18 to TRBJ2-7, with 9 bases matching TRBD2. The CDR3 covers 13 residues. Trimming at V came to 3 bases and at J to 6 bases, leaving 3 bases not matched to a gene. The germline gives CDR1 KGHSH, CDR2 LQKENI. The CDR3 DNA is TGTGCCAGCTCACCGGCGGGGGGGTTCGAGCAGTACTTC. Translation: CASSPAGGFEQYF. Complete variable domain (other parts from reference TRBV18 and TRBJ2-7): NAGVMQNPRHLVRRRGQEARLRCSPMKGHSHVYWYRQLPEEGLKFMVYLQKENIIDESGMPKERFSAEFPKEGPSILRIQQVVRGDSAAYFCASSPAGGFEQYFGPGTRLTVT.

This clonotype was counted at least ten times. The chain has TRBV2 and TRBJ2-1; possibly TRBD2 for D (6 bases). CDR1 is SNHLY, CDR2 FYNNEI, per germline. The CDR3 extends over 14 amino acids. The V end lost 8 bases, the J end lost 6 bases, and 17 bases lay between the germline ends. CDR3 amino acids: CASLARGPANEQFF. CDR3 in DNA: TGTGCCAGCCTAGCGAGGGGCCCGGCCAATGAGCAGTTCTTC. Filled out from reference TRBV2 and TRBJ2-1, the complete variable domain reads EPEVTQTPSHQVTQMGQEVILRCVPISNHLYFYWYRQILGQKVEFLVSFYNNEISEKSEIFDDQFSVERPDGSNFTLKIRSTKLEDSAMYFCASLARGPANEQFFGPGTRLTVL.

The V call is TRBV27, the J call TRBJ2-7; 8 bases are a match to TRBD1. The CDR3 sequence is 14 residues long. Germline lookup yields CDR1 MNHEY and CDR2 SMNVEV (reference sequence). After removal of 8 bases from V and 5 bases from J, the junction contained 11 bases not matched to a gene. CDR3: CASGPGTGRNEQYF. The CDR3 DNA sequence: TGTGCCAGCGGACCCGGGACAGGACGCAACGAGCAGTACTTC.

This clonotype was detected many times. The chain has TRBV6-1 and TRBJ2-3; no clear D gene. CDR1 is MNHNS and CDR2 is SASEGT in the germline V gene. The CDR3 runs to 11 residues. V gave up 11 bases and J gave up 7 bases, with 13 bases separating them. The CDR3 DNA sequence: TGTGCCCACCAGGACGGATATACGCAGTATTTT. Protein: CAHQDGYTQYF.

This chain connects TRBV7-3 to TRBJ2-3, with unresolved D. Deletions cut 5 bases from V and 0 bases from J, with 12 bases between. CDR1 SGHTA and CDR2 FQGTGA come from the germline V gene. The CDR3 is 15 residues long. The CDR3 DNA is TGTGCCAGCAGCCCAACGGCCTTTAGCACAGATACGCAGTATTTT. Translating it yields CASSPTAFSTDTQYF.

This clonotype was seen ten or more times. This CDR3 reads CASSFLQGAYNEQFF. As DNA, the CDR3 is TGTGCCAGCAGCTTTTTACAGGGGGCCTACAATGAGCAGTTCTTC. This chain connects TRBV5-5 to TRBJ2-1; 8 positions agree with TRBD1. From germline, CDR1 is SGHKS and CDR2 YYEKEE (reference sequence). J gave up 2 bases and V 2 bases, and 3 bases lay outside the gene matches. The CDR3 has 15 residues.

This clonotype was seen repeatedly, ten times or more. The gene calls are TRBV7-2 and TRBJ1-1; no reliable D call. V dropped 3 bases and J dropped 5 bases, with 10 bases sitting between them. The CDR3 is made up of 13 amino acids. Germline V CDR1 and CDR2: SGHTA, FQGNSA. Written as DNA, the CDR3 is TGTGCCAGCAGCTTGAATCCGCGGACTGAAGCTTTCTTT. As protein: CASSLNPRTEAFF.

This clonotype was seen a handful of times. This chain joins TRBV29-1 and TRBJ2-7; possibly TRBD1 for D (5 bases). Germline-derived CDR1 and CDR2 are SQVTM and ANQGSEA. The CDR3 loop spans 13 amino acids. Trimming took off 3 bases at V and 8 bases at J, with 17 bases between the two ends. CDR3 in DNA: TGCAGCGTTGAGGGGCAGGGAACGTACAAGCAGTACTTC. This encodes CSVEGQGTYKQYF.

This clonotype appeared many times. This rearrangement joins TRBV15 to TRBJ2-1; D is ambiguous. There are 16 residues in the CDR3. Germline V gene data show CDR1 as LNHNV and CDR2 as YYDKDF (reference sequence). Trimming left V 3 bases short and J 6 bases short, with 18 bases between. The CDR3 region has the DNA TGTGCCACCAGCAGTCATCAGCACCCCGCCGGCAATGAGCAGTTCTTC. Its protein is CATSSHQHPAGNEQFF.

Points on this clonotype: At one of its ends the junction is not consistent with the germline gene, which may arise from a read error. V and J are TRBV7-7 and TRBJ2-5, with D perhaps TRBD2 (7 bases). CDR3 length equals 15 residues. Per the germline V gene, CDR1 is SSHAT and CDR2 is FNYEAQ (reference sequence). CDR3 protein: CASSSLQGGQETQYF. In DNA form, the CDR3 reads TGTGCTAGCAGCAGCTTACAGGGAGGGCAAGAGACCCAGTACTTC.

This chain joins TRBV6-6 and TRBJ2-3; 7 nucleotides match TRBD1. J was trimmed by 1 base and V by 6 bases; bases with no gene match: 4. The CDR3 is 14 amino acids. The germline V gene encodes CDR1 MNHNY and CDR2 SVGAGI (reference sequence). This CDR3 reads CASRDRVRTDTQYF. The CDR3 bases are TGTGCCAGCAGAGACAGGGTCCGCACAGATACGCAGTATTTT.

This clonotype showed up many times. J is TRBJ2-7 and V is TRBV30; TRBD1 might be the D (6 bases). V was pared by 1 base and J by 4 bases, with 8 bases between. This CDR3 comprises 12 residues. Germline V lookup: CDR1 GTSNPN, CDR2 SVGIG (reference sequence). In nucleotides, the CDR3 is TGTGCCTGGAGTGAAACAGGGTACGAGCAGTACTTC. Its translation is CAWSETGYEQYF.

This clonotype was detected ten times or more. V usage is TRBV3-1 and J usage is TRBJ2-1, with TRBD1 identical over 9 bases. Germline trimming cut 2 bases from V and 6 bases from J; bases unmatched to any gene: 8. Germline V gene sequence: CDR1 LGHDT, CDR2 YNNKEL (reference sequence). The CDR3 extends over 16 amino acids. The CDR3: CASSQWTGVPPNEQFF. The CDR3 nucleotides read TGTGCCAGCAGCCAATGGACAGGGGTCCCCCCCAATGAGCAGTTCTTC.

This clonotype was counted a few times. The chain joins TRBV2 to TRBJ2-4; D possibly corresponds to TRBD2 (6 bases). Germline assignment: CDR1 SNHLY and CDR2 FYNNEI. Trimming shortened V by 7 bases and J by 9 bases, and 22 bases separated the two germline ends. The CDR3 consists of 15 residues. As DNA, the CDR3 is TGTGCCAGCACACATGGCGGGGCCTGGCAGGCCATTCAGTACTTC. Its protein is CASTHGGAWQAIQYF.

This CDR3 is CASGGDSQAYGYTF. The CDR3 region has the DNA TGTGCTAGTGGCGGGGACTCACAGGCATATGGCTACACCTTC. J is TRBJ1-2 and V is TRBV12-5; weak D call: TRBD1 (5 bases). CDR1 is LGHNT, CDR2 FRNRAP, per germline. CDR3 length equals 14 residues. V dropped 6 bases and J dropped 5 bases, with 16 bases sitting between them.

V is TRBV6-5 and J is TRBJ1-3; 9 bases match TRBD1. The CDR3 runs to 15 residues. The germline CDR1 and CDR2 sequences are MNHEY and SVGAGI. The V and J ends lost 6 bases and 4 bases, in that order; junction bases with no gene match: 7. The chain's CDR3 is CASSLNRGLGNTIYF. The CDR3 DNA is TGTGCCAGCAGCCTAAACAGGGGGCTGGGAAACACCATATATTTT.

This clonotype was recorded at least ten times. One junction end does not reproduce the germline sequence, and a read error may be involved. The CDR3 reads CASSLAGNTEVFF. The CDR3 DNA follows: TGTGCCAGCAGCTTAGCAGGGAACACTGAAGTTTTCTTT. The genes are TRBV7-9 and TRBJ1-1; D remains ambiguous. Germline CDR1 is SEHNR and CDR2 is FQNEAQ (reference sequence). CDR3 length: 13 residues.